These 19 T cell receptor beta chains were sequenced from one sample in a study of blood T cell repertoires in COVID-19. Produced via immunoSEQ multiplex PCR; TCRdb's table is partial and in-frame only. The sample shows 65,000 to 80,000 clones, more than 65% of them seen only once. The material sequenced was peripheral blood. The receptors shown here come from a man aged 45 to 65 with acute or convalescent COVID-19.

V gene TRBV28 combines with J gene TRBJ2-3; possible D gene TRBD1, 7 bases. From germline, CDR1 is MDHEN and CDR2 SYDVKM. The CDR3 totals 18 residues. V lost 1 base to trimming and J lost 2 bases, with 19 bases between them. The CDR3 nucleotides read TGTGCCAGCAGTTTATTCGGCGCCAGGGGGGACCTCACAGATACGCAGTATTTT. This sequence encodes CASSLFGARGDLTDTQYF.

V usage is TRBV18 and J usage is TRBJ1-5; D is perhaps TRBD1 (6 bases). The CDR3 sequence is 16 residues long. Germline V lookup: CDR1 KGHSH, CDR2 LQKENI. Trimming pared 4 bases from V and 3 bases from J, leaving 16 bases between. As DNA, the CDR3 is TGTGCCAGCTCACTTCGGGGACAAAAGCCCAATCAGCCCCAGCATTTT. It yields the protein CASSLRGQKPNQPQHF. Full variable domain (rest looked up from reference TRBV18 and TRBJ1-5): NAGVMQNPRHLVRRRGQEARLRCSPMKGHSHVYWYRQLPEEGLKFMVYLQKENIIDESGMPKERFSAEFPKEGPSILRIQQVVRGDSAAYFCASSLRGQKPNQPQHFGDGTRLSIL.

The chain links TRBV29-1 to TRBJ2-5, with D perhaps TRBD2 (6 bases). The CDR3 is 14 amino acids. Per germline, CDR1 SQVTM and CDR2 ANQGSEA. With 1 base removed from V and 4 bases from J, the gap between germline ends came to 13 bases. The CDR3 nucleotides read TGCAGCGTTGAAGGAGGAGGGTATGGAGAGACCCAGTACTTC. Translation gives CSVEGGGYGETQYF.

The chain uses TRBV28 and TRBJ1-5; the D is unclear. Between the trimmed V and J ends, which lost 5 bases and 0 bases, there was a span of 8 bases. CDR3 length: 14 residues. CDR1 and CDR2 (germline): MDHEN, SYDVKM. CDR3 in DNA: TGTGCCAGCAGTCCACAATATAGCAATCAGCCCCAGCATTTT. Translation: CASSPQYSNQPQHF.

The chain is built from TRBV11-3 and TRBJ2-1; D is possibly TRBD1 (6 bases). CDR1 and CDR2 (germline): SGHNT, YENEEA. Trimming pared 8 bases from V and 6 bases from J, leaving 11 bases between. This CDR3 region has 12 residues. CDR3 DNA: TGTGCCAGCTCCGGACAGCTCAATGAGCAGTTCTTC. Translating it yields CASSGQLNEQFF.

The chain combines TRBV19 with TRBJ1-1; 8 nucleotides match TRBD1. Germline V gene sequence: CDR1 LNHDA, CDR2 SQIVND (reference sequence). Trimming removed 5 bases from V and 0 bases from J; junction bases left unmatched: 8. The CDR3 extends over 16 amino acids. The CDR3 spells CASSPRTGTMNTEAFF. Written as DNA, the CDR3 is TGTGCCAGTAGTCCCCGGACAGGGACGATGAACACTGAAGCTTTCTTT.

This clone was detected a few times. This chain connects TRBV9 to TRBJ1-4, with a possible D match to TRBD1 (6 bases). CDR1 SGDLS and CDR2 YYNGEE come from the germline V gene. The CDR3 is made up of 16 amino acids. The V gene lost 3 bases and the J gene lost 7 bases, with 19 bases spanning the gap. The CDR3 loop is CASSAKQGIEGEKLFF. As DNA, the CDR3 is TGTGCCAGCAGCGCCAAACAGGGAATCGAGGGTGAAAAACTGTTTTTT.

The gene calls are TRBV9 and TRBJ2-5; D is perhaps TRBD2 (5 bases). V was pared by 0 bases and J by 2 bases, with 11 bases between. From germline, CDR1 is SGDLS and CDR2 YYNGEE. This CDR3 has 15 amino acids. CDR3 loop: CASSVETGKQETQYF. The CDR3 DNA reads TGTGCCAGCAGCGTAGAAACGGGGAAACAAGAGACCCAGTACTTC.

J is TRBJ2-5 and V is TRBV4-3, with D uncertain. CDR1 LGHNA and CDR2 YSLEER come from the germline V gene. V was trimmed by 0 bases and J by 2 bases, leaving 10 bases between them. The CDR3 is made up of 15 amino acids. In DNA, the CDR3 is TGCGCCAGCAGCCAAGATTTTTCCCCGCAAGAGACCCAGTACTTC. Translating it yields CASSQDFSPQETQYF.

This clone was observed a handful of times. Written as DNA, the CDR3 is TGTGCCAGCAGCCGGGACAGAGGAGCTTTCTTT. Translation gives CASSRDRGAFF. V and J are TRBV5-5 and TRBJ1-1, with 7 nucleotides matching TRBD1. Germline values: CDR1 SGHKS, CDR2 YYEKEE (reference sequence). V shed 4 bases, J shed 10 bases, and the junction held 4 bases outside the gene matches. CDR3 size: 11 residues.

V usage is TRBV7-9 and J usage is TRBJ1-5; the D is unclear. The V gene lost 4 bases and the J gene lost 5 bases, with 12 bases spanning the gap. In germline, CDR1 is SEHNR, CDR2 FQNEAQ (reference sequence). The CDR3 loop spans 14 amino acids. The CDR3 DNA sequence: TGTGCCAGCAGCTCGCCGGAGAAAGATCAGCCCCAGCATTTT. Translation: CASSSPEKDQPQHF.

The chain links TRBV7-2 to TRBJ1-3; 10 nucleotides align to TRBD1. The CDR3 is 15 residues long. J gave up 4 bases and V 5 bases, and 5 bases lay outside the gene matches. Germline CDR1 reads SGHTA; CDR2 reads FQGNSA. CDR3 in amino acids: CASSPGQGKGNTIYF. The DNA for the CDR3 is TGTGCCAGCAGCCCGGGACAGGGGAAGGGAAACACCATATATTTT.

The chain employs TRBV6-5 and TRBJ1-4, with 8 bases identical to TRBD1. With V trimmed by 6 bases and J by 4 bases, 7 bases remained unmatched. Germline CDR1 reads MNHEY; CDR2 reads SVGAGI. This CDR3 contains 15 residues. The CDR3 spells CASSRLGQVNEKLFF. The CDR3 bases are TGTGCCAGCAGCCGCCTGGGACAGGTTAATGAAAAACTGTTTTTT.

Only one count was recorded for this clone. V usage is TRBV4-2 and J usage is TRBJ2-7, with 11 bases identical to TRBD2. Trimming at V came to 1 base and at J to 6 bases, leaving 5 bases not matched to a gene. The germline V gene has CDR1 LGHNA and CDR2 YNFKEQ. This CDR3 region has 15 residues. CDR3: CASSQGGLAGGEQYF. The CDR3 DNA follows: TGTGCCAGCAGCCAAGGGGGGCTAGCGGGAGGCGAGCAGTACTTC.

V and J are TRBV18 and TRBJ1-1; no definite D call. The CDR3 loop spans 15 amino acids. Germline lookup yields CDR1 KGHSH and CDR2 LQKENI. V shed 4 bases and J shed 5 bases, with 17 bases lying between them. CDR3 amino acids: CASSRQEGGGTEAFF. CDR3 sequence (DNA): TGTGCCAGCTCACGCCAGGAGGGAGGAGGAACTGAAGCTTTCTTT.

This chain connects TRBV12-3 or TRBV12-4 to TRBJ2-7, with D possibly TRBD1 on 6 matching bases. V lost 6 bases to trimming and J lost 2 bases, with 8 bases between them. This CDR3 spans 12 amino acids. CDR3 amino acids: CASRRTAYEQYF. CDR3 in DNA: TGTGCCAGCAGGCGGACAGCCTACGAGCAGTACTTC.

The chain couples TRBV21-1 to TRBJ1-2; TRBD1 is taken as the D call from the table, unchecked against the DNA. TRBV21-1 is a pseudogene. The CDR3 covers 18 residues. Written as DNA, the CDR3 is TGTGCCAGCAGCTCTCCAAAGAGAGACAGGGGGCTGGGCTATGGCTACACCTTC. Translated: CASSSPKRDRGLGYGYTF.

V is TRBV9 and J is TRBJ2-1, with 7 bases fitting TRBD1. Germline lookup yields CDR1 SGDLS and CDR2 YYNGEE. The trim removed 1 base at V and 9 bases at J, leaving 13 bases unmatched. This CDR3 region has 16 residues. The CDR3 nucleotides read TGTGCCAGCAGCGTACTCGGAGACAGGGCGTGGGGTGAGCAGTTCTTC. Translating gives CASSVLGDRAWGEQFF.

The gene calls are TRBV3-1 (or the pseudogene TRBV3-2) and TRBJ2-1, with 8 bases aligning to TRBD2. Per the germline V gene, CDR1 is LGHDT and CDR2 is YNNKEL (reference sequence). The V gene end was trimmed by 5 bases and the J gene end by 3 bases; junction bases not matched to a gene: 3. CDR3 length: 14 residues. CDR3 sequence: CASSDSGDYNEQFF. The DNA for the CDR3 is TGTGCCAGCAGCGATAGCGGGGACTACAATGAGCAGTTCTTC.